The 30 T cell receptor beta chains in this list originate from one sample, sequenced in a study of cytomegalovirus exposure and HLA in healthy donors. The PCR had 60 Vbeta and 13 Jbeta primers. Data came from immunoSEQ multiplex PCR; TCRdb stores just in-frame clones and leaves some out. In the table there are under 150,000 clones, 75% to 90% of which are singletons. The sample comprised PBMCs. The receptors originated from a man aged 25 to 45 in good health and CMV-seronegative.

The CDR3 is CASSLQADVYEQYF. The CDR3 DNA sequence: TGTGCCAGCAGCTTGCAAGCGGATGTATACGAGCAGTACTTC. The rearrangement uses TRBV5-4 and TRBJ2-7; a weak D match, TRBD2 (5 bases). The CDR3 has 14 residues. Germline-derived CDR1 and CDR2 are SGHNT and YYREEE (reference sequence). Trimming shortened V by 1 base and J by 4 bases, and 12 bases separated the two germline ends.

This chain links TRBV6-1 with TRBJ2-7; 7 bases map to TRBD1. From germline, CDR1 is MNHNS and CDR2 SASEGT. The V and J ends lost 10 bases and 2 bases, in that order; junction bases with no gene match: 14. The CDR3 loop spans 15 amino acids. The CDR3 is CATRGQRDSTYEQYF. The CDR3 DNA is TGTGCCACCCGGGGTCAACGGGACAGCACCTACGAGCAGTACTTC.

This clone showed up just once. CDR3 loop: CASSPGDRAGANVLTF. CDR3 in DNA: TGTGCCAGCAGCCCGGGAGACAGGGCTGGGGCCAACGTCCTGACTTTC. The chain employs TRBV28 and TRBJ2-6; D perhaps matches TRBD1 (7 bases). Between the trimmed V and J ends, which lost 6 bases and 2 bases, there was a span of 14 bases. The germline CDR1 and CDR2 sequences are MDHEN and SYDVKM. The CDR3 is 16 amino acids. The entire variable domain, with the rest obtained from reference TRBV28 and TRBJ2-6, is as follows: DVKVTQSSRYLVKRTGEKVFLECVQDMDHENMFWYRQDPGLGLRLIYFSYDVKMKEKGDIPEGYSVSREKKERFSLILESASTNQTSMYLCASSPGDRAGANVLTFGAGSRLTVL.

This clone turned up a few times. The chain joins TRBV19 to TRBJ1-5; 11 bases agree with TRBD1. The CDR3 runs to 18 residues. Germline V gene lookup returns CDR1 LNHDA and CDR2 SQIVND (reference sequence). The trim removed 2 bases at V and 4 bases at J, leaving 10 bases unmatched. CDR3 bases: TGTGCCAGTAGTATACTGGGACAGGGGGAAAGCCTAAATCAGCCCCAGCATTTT. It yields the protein CASSILGQGESLNQPQHF.

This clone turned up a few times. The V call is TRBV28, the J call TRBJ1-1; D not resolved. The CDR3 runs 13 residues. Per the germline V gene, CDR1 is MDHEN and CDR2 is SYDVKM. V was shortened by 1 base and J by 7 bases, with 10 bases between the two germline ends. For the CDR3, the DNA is TGTGCCAGCAGTTTATTGCTCAGAGGTGAAGCTTTCTTT. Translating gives CASSLLLRGEAFF.

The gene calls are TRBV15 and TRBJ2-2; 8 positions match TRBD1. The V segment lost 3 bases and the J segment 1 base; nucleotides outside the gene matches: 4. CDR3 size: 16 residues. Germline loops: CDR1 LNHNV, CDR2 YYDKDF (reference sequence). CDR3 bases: TGTGCCACCAGCAGGCAGGGGGCCGGGAACACCGGGGAGCTGTTTTTT. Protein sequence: CATSRQGAGNTGELFF.

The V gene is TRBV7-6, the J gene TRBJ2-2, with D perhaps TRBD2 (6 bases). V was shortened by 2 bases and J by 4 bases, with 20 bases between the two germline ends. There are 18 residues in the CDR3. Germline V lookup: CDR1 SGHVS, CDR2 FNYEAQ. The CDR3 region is CASSLKIGGTAGTGELFF. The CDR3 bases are TGTGCCAGCAGCTTAAAGATTGGAGGGACCGCGGGCACCGGGGAGCTGTTTTTT.

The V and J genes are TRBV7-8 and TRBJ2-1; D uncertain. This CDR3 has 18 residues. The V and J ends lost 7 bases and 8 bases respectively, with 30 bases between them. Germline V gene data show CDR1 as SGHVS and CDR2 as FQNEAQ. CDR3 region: CASNTLTGVWLSADEQFF. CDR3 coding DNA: TGTGCCAGCAACACTTTGACCGGCGTCTGGTTATCGGCGGATGAGCAGTTCTTC.

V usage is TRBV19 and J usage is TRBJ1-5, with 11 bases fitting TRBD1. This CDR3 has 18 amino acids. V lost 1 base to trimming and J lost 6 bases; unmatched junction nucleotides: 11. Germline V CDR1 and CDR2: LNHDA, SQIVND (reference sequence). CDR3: CASSIGPLGQGAGQPQHF. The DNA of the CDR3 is TGTGCCAGTAGTATAGGGCCCCTCGGACAGGGGGCGGGTCAGCCCCAGCATTTT.

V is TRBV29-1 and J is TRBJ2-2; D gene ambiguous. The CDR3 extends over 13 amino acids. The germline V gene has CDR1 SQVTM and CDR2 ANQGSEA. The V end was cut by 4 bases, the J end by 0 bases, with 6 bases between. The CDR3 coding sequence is TGCAGCGTTGTCGCGGCGAACACCGGGGAGCTGTTTTTT. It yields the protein CSVVAANTGELFF.

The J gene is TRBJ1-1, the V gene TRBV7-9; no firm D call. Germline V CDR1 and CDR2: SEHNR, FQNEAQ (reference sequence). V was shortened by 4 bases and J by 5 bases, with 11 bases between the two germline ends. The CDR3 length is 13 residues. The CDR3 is CASSSGFGTEAFF. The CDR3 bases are TGTGCCAGCAGCTCGGGTTTCGGGACTGAAGCTTTCTTT.

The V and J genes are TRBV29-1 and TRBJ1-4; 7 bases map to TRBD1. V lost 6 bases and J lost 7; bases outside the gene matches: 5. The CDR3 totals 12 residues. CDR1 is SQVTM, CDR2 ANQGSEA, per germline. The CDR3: CSVNRGGEKLFF. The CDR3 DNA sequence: TGCAGCGTGAACAGGGGAGGTGAAAAACTGTTTTTT.

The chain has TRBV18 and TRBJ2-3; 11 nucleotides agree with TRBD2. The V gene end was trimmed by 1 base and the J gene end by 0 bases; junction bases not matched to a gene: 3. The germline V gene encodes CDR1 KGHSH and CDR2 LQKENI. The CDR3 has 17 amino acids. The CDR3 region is CASSPLRTSGSTDTQYF. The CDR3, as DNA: TGTGCCAGCTCACCACTGAGGACTAGCGGGAGCACAGATACGCAGTATTTT.

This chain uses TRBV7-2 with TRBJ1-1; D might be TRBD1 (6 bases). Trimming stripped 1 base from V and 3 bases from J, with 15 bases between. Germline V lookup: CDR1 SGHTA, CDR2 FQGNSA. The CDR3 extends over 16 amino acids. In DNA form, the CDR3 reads TGTGCCAGCAGCTTAGGGGGAAACAGGGTGCACACTGAAGCTTTCTTT. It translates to CASSLGGNRVHTEAFF.

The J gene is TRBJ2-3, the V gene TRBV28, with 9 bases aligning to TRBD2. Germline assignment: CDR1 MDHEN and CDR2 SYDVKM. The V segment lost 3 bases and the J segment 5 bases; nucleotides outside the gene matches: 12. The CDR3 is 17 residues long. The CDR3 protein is CASSFIRASGTKDTQYF. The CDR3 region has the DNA TGTGCCAGCAGTTTTATCCGGGCTAGCGGGACTAAAGATACGCAGTATTTT.

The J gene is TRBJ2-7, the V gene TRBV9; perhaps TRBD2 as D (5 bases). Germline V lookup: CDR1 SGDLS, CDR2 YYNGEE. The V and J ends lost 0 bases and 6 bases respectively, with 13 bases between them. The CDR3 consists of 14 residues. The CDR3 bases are TGTGCCAGCAGCGTAGGAGGGCTGTCCGGCGAGCAGTACTTC. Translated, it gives CASSVGGLSGEQYF.

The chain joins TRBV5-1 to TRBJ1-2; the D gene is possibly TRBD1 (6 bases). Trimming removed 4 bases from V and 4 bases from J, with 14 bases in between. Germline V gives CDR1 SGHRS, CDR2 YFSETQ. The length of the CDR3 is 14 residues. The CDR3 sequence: CASSTQGLGYGYTF. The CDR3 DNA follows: TGCGCCAGCAGCACTCAGGGGTTAGGCTATGGCTACACCTTC.

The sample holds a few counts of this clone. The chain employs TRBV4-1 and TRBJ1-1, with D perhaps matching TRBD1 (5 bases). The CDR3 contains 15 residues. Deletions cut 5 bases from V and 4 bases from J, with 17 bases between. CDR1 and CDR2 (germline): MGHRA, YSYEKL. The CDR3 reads CASSISGTMGTEAFF. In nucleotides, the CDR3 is TGCGCCAGCAGCATCAGCGGGACGATGGGCACTGAAGCTTTCTTT.

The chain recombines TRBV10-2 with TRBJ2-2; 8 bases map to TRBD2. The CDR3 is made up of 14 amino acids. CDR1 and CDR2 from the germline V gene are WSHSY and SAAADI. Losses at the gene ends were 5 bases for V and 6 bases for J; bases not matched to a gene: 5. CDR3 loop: CASSTGLVPGELFF. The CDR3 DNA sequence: TGCGCCAGCAGTACGGGACTAGTGCCCGGGGAGCTGTTTTTT.

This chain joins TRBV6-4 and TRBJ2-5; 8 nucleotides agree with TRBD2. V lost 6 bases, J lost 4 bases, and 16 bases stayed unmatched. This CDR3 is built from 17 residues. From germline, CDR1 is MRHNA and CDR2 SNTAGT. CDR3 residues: CASSPLPGGRSSETQYF. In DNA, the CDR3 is TGTGCCAGCAGCCCCCTTCCGGGCGGGAGGTCATCAGAGACCCAGTACTTC.

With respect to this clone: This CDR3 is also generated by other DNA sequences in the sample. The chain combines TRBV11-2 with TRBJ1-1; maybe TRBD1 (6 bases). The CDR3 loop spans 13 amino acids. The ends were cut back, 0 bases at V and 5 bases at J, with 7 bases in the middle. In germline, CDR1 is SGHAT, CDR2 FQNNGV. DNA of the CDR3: TGTGCCAGCAGCTTAGACAGGGGAACTGAAGCTTTCTTT. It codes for CASSLDRGTEAFF.

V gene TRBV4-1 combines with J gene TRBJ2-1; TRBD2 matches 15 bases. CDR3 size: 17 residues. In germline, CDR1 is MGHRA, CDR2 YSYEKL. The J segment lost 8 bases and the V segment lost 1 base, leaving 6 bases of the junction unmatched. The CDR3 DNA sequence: TGCGCCAGCAGCCAAGGCAGGACTAGCGGGAGGGTTTATGAGCAGTTCTTC. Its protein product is CASSQGRTSGRVYEQFF.

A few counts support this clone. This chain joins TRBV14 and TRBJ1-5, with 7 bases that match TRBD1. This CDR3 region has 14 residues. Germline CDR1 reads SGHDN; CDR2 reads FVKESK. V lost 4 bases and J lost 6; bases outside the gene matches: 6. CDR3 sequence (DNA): TGTGCCAGCAGCCTTTCAGGGGGAGGTCAGCCCCAGCATTTT. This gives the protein CASSLSGGGQPQHF.

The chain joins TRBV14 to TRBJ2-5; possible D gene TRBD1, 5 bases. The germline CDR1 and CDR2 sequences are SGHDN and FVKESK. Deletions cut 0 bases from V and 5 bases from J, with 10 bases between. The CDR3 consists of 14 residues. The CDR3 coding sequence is TGTGCCAGCAGCCAAGAACCCAGGGCGGAGACCCAGTACTTC. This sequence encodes CASSQEPRAETQYF.

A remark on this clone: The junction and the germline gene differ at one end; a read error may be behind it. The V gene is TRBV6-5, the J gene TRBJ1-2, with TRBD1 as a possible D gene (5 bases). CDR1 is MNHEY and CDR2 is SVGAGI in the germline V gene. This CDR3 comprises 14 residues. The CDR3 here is CASSYSTEQNGYPF. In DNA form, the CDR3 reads TGTGCCAGCAGTTACTCGACAGAACAGAATGGCTACCCCTTC.

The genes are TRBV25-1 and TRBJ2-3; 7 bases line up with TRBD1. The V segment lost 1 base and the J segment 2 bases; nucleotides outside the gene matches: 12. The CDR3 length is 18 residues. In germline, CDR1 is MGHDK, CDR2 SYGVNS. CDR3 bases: TGTGCCAGCAGTGAATCGTTCGGTCAGGGACAGAACACAGATACGCAGTATTTT. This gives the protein CASSESFGQGQNTDTQYF.

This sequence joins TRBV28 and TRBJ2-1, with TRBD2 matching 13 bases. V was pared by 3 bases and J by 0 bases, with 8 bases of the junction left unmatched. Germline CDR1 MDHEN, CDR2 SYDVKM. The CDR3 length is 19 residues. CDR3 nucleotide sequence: TGTGCCAGCAGTTTCGGGACTAGCGGGATCTCAAGCTCCTACAATGAGCAGTTCTTC. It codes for CASSFGTSGISSSYNEQFF.

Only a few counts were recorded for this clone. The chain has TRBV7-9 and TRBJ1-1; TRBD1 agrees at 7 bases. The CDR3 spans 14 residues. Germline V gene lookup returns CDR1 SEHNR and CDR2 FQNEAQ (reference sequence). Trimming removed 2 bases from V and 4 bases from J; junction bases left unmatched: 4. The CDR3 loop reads CASSLSGGSTEAFF. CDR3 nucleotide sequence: TGTGCCAGCAGCTTATCAGGGGGTAGCACTGAAGCTTTCTTT.

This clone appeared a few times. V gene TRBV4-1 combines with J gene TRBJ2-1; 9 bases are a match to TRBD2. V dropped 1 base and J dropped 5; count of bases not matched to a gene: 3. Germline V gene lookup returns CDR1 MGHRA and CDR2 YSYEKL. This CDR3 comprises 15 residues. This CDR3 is CASSQASGDNNEQFF. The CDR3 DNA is TGCGCCAGCAGCCAAGCTAGCGGGGACAACAATGAGCAGTTCTTC.

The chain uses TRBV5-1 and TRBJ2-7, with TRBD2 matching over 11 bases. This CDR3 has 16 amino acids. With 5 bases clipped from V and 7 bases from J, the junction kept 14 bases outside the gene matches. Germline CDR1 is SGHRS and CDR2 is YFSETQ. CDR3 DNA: TGCGCCAGCAGTCTGACTAGCGGGACGCCTATATGGGAGCAGTACTTC. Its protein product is CASSLTSGTPIWEQYF.